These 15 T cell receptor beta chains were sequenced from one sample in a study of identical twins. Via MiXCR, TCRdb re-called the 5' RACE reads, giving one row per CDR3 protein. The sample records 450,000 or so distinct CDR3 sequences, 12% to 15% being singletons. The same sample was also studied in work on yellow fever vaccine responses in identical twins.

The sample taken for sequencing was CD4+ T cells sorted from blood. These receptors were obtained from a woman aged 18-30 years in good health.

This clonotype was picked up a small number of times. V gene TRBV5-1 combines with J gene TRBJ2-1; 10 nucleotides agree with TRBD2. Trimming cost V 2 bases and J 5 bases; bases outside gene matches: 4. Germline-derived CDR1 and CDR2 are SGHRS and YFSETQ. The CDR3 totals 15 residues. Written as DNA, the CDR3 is TGCGCCAGCAGCTTTGGCCTAGCGGGGGACAATGAGCAGTTCTTC. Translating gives CASSFGLAGDNEQFF.

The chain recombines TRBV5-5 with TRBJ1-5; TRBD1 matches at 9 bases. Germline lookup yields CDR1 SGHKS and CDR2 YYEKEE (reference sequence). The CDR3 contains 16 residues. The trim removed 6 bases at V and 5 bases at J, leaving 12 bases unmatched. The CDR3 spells CASTPRETGGYQPQHF. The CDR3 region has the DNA TGTGCCAGCACCCCAAGAGAAACAGGGGGCTATCAGCCCCAGCATTTT.

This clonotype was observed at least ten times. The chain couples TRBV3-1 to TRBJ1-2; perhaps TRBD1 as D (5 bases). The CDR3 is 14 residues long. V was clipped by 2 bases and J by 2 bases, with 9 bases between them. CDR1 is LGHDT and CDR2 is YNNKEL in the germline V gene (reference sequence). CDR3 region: CASSQRGINYGYTF. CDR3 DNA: TGTGCCAGCAGCCAAAGGGGCATCAACTATGGCTACACCTTC.

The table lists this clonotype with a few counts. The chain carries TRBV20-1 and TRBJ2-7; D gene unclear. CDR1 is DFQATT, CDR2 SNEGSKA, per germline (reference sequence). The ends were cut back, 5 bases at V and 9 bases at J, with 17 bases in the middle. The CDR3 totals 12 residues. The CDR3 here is CSAVLGLGRQYF. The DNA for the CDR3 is TGCAGTGCTGTATTGGGCCTCGGGCGGCAGTACTTC.

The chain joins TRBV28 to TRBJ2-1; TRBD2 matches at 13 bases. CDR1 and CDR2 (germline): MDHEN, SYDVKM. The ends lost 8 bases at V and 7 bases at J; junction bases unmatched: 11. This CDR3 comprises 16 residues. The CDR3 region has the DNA TGTGCCAGCCGCGGACTAGCGGGAGAAGTGGGTAATGAGCAGTTCTTC. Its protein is CASRGLAGEVGNEQFF.

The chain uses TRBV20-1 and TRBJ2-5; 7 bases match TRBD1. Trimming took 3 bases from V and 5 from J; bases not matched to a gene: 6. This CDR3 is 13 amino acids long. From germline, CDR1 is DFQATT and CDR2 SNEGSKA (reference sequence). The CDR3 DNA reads TGCAGTGCTAGGAAGGGACAGTGGGAGACCCAGTACTTC. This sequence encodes CSARKGQWETQYF.

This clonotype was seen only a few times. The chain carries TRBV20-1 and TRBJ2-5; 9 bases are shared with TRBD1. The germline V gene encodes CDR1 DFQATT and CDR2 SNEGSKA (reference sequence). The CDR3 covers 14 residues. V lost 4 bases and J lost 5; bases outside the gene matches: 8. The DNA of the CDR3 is TGCAGTGCTAACCGTAGACAGGGGGGTGAGACCCAGTACTTC. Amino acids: CSANRRQGGETQYF.

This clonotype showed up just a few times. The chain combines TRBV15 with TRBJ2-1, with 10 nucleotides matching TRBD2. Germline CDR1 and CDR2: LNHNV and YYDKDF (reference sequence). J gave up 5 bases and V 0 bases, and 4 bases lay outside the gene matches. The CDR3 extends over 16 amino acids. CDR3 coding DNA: TGTGCCACCAGCAGAGAAGGGACTAGCGAAAACAATGAGCAGTTCTTC. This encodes CATSREGTSENNEQFF.

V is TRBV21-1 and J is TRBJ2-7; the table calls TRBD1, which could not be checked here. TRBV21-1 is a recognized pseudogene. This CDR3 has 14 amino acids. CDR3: CASSKVTGVYEQYF. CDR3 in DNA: TGTGCCAGCAGCAAAGTTACAGGTGTATACGAGCAGTACTTC.

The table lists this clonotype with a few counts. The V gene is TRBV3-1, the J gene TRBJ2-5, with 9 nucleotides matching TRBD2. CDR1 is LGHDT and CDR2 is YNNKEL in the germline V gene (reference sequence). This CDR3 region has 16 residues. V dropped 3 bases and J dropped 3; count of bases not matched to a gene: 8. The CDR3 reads CASSQRKAGGKETQYF. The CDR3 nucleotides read TGTGCCAGCAGCCAGAGGAAAGCGGGGGGAAAAGAGACCCAGTACTTC.

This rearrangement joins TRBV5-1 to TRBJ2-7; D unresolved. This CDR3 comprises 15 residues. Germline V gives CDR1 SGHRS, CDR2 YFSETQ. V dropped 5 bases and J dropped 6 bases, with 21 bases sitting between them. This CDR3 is CASSLLSPGLGEQYF. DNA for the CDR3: TGCGCCAGCAGTTTACTCTCCCCCGGGCTCGGCGAGCAGTACTTC.

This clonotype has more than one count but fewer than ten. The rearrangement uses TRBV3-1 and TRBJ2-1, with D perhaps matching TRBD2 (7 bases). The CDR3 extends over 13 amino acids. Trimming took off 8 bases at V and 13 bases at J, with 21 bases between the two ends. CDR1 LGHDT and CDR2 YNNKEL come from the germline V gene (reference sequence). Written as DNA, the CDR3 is TGTGCCAGCGGAGGGGGGGCCTACAACCCCCAGTTCTTC. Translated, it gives CASGGGAYNPQFF.

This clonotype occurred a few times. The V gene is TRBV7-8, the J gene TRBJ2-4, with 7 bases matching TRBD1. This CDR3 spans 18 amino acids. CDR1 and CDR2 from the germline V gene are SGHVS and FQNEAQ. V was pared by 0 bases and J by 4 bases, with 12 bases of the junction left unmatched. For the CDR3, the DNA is TGTGCCAGCAGCTTAGCGCTGGGGGCAGGGGGAGCTAAAAACATTCAGTACTTC. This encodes CASSLALGAGGAKNIQYF.

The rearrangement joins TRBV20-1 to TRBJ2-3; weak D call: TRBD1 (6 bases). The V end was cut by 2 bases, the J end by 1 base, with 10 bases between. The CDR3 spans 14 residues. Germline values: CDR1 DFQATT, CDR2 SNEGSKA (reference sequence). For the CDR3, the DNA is TGCAGTGCTAGACCGGGACACCGCACAGATACGCAGTATTTT. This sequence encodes CSARPGHRTDTQYF.

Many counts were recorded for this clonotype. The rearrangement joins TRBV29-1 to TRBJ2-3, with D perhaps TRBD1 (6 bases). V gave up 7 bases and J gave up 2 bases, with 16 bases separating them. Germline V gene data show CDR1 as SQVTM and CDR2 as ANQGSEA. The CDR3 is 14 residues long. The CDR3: CSGLAGASTDTQYF. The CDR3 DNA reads TGCAGCGGGTTGGCAGGGGCGTCCACAGATACGCAGTATTTT.